The 15 T cell receptor beta chains reported below all come from one sample, sequenced in a study of PD-1 blockade in classical Hodgkin lymphoma. The time point was: cycle 4 day 1 (C4D1), after five to seven weeks of nivolumab. Every patient had relapsed following autologous stem cell transplantation, and cohorts differed in brentuximab vedotin exposure. Assay: immunoSEQ multiplex PCR; the TCRdb copy retains only in-frame clones and omits some. The table has 75,000 to 95,000 clones, 75% to 85% seen once; the top ten hold 15% to 20%. The sequences come from peripheral blood mononuclear cells (PBMCs), collected before the fourth cycle of nivolumab. All receptors derive from a human donor with classical Hodgkin lymphoma.

This chain uses TRBV7-8 with TRBJ1-3; TRBD1 matches at 7 bases. Germline CDR1 is SGHVS and CDR2 is FQNEAQ. This CDR3 region has 16 residues. J gave up 0 bases and V 4 bases, and 6 bases lay outside the gene matches. The CDR3 sequence is CASSYFDRVSGNTIYF. The CDR3 DNA sequence: TGTGCCAGCAGCTACTTCGACAGGGTCTCTGGAAACACCATATATTTT.

V is TRBV27 and J is TRBJ2-3; D possibly corresponds to TRBD1 (6 bases). This CDR3 is built from 16 residues. Per the germline V gene, CDR1 is MNHEY and CDR2 is SMNVEV (reference sequence). V gave up 5 bases and J gave up 0 bases, with 15 bases separating them. The CDR3 protein is CASSPPLQGSTDTQYF. The CDR3 coding sequence is TGTGCCAGCAGTCCCCCCCTACAGGGAAGCACAGATACGCAGTATTTT.

The genes are TRBV15 and TRBJ2-7; possible D gene TRBD2, 7 bases. CDR3 length equals 14 residues. V was trimmed by 5 bases and J by 6 bases, leaving 17 bases between them. Germline CDR1 is LNHNV and CDR2 is YYDKDF (reference sequence). DNA of the CDR3: TGTGCCACCAGCCGGGGGCGGACTAGGGTCGAGCAGTACTTC. It is translated as CATSRGRTRVEQYF.

As concerns this clone: At the DNA level, this CDR3 is encoded by other sequences in the same sample as well. The chain couples TRBV18 to TRBJ1-4; no definite D call. The germline V gene encodes CDR1 KGHSH and CDR2 LQKENI. CDR3 length: 14 residues. V gave up 2 bases and J gave up 0 bases, with 4 bases separating them. CDR3 sequence (DNA): TGTGCCAGCTCACCAGGGGCAACTAATGAAAAACTGTTTTTT. Its translation: CASSPGATNEKLFF.

The J gene is TRBJ2-3, the V gene TRBV29-1; 9 bases line up with TRBD1. CDR1 is SQVTM and CDR2 is ANQGSEA in the germline V gene. V was clipped by 7 bases and J by 2 bases; unmatched bases: 7. This CDR3 is 14 amino acids long. CDR3 coding DNA: TGCAGCGCCGGCAGACAGGGGGTCACAGATACGCAGTATTTT. It is translated as CSAGRQGVTDTQYF.

The chain is built from TRBV18 and TRBJ2-2, with TRBD1 matching over 7 bases. Germline values: CDR1 KGHSH, CDR2 LQKENI. With V trimmed by 4 bases and J by 0 bases, 8 bases remained unmatched. The CDR3 is made up of 17 amino acids. The CDR3 loop is CASSRRTGQPNTGELFF. The CDR3 DNA follows: TGTGCCAGCTCACGACGGACAGGACAGCCGAACACCGGGGAGCTGTTTTTT.

V is TRBV15 and J is TRBJ2-7, with a possible D match to TRBD2 (6 bases). The V gene lost 1 base and the J gene lost 9 bases, with 22 bases spanning the gap. Germline lookup yields CDR1 LNHNV and CDR2 YYDKDF (reference sequence). This CDR3 has 16 residues. The DNA of the CDR3 is TGTGCCACCAGCAGAGGCCCCGGGACTCCCAGCGTAGGGCAGTACTTC. It translates to CATSRGPGTPSVGQYF.

The DNA for the CDR3 is TGTGCCAGCAGCTTGGGACAGCGACGTGACTGGAAAGAGACCCAGTACTTC. Translation: CASSLGQRRDWKETQYF. The chain uses TRBV5-4 and TRBJ2-5; possible D gene TRBD1, 5 bases. The V end lost 0 bases, the J end lost 3 bases, and 18 bases lay between the germline ends. CDR3 length equals 17 residues. The germline gives CDR1 SGHNT, CDR2 YYREEE (reference sequence).

This chain joins TRBV30 and TRBJ2-7; D gene unclear. Germline CDR1 and CDR2: GTSNPN and SVGIG (reference sequence). This CDR3 region has 11 residues. With 3 bases removed from V and 4 bases from J, the gap between germline ends came to 7 bases. The CDR3 sequence: CAWRGSYEQYF. The CDR3 nucleotides are TGTGCCTGGAGGGGGTCTTACGAGCAGTACTTC.

The chain couples TRBV6-5 to TRBJ1-3, with a tentative D call TRBD1 (5 bases). Trimming took off 2 bases at V and 0 bases at J, with 11 bases between the two ends. This CDR3 has 16 residues. Germline V CDR1 and CDR2: MNHEY, SVGAGI. The CDR3: CASSYDGADSGNTIYF. As DNA, the CDR3 is TGTGCCAGCAGTTACGACGGGGCTGACTCTGGAAACACCATATATTTT.

The chain carries TRBV6-4 and TRBJ1-1; tentative D call: TRBD1 (6 bases). Germline CDR1 is MRHNA and CDR2 is SNTAGT. The CDR3 contains 18 residues. Trimming took 3 bases from V and 0 from J, leaving 20 bases between them. This CDR3 is CASSEALRTDYMNTEAFF. The CDR3 DNA reads as TGTGCCAGCAGTGAAGCGCTCAGGACAGATTATATGAACACTGAAGCTTTCTTT.

This sequence joins TRBV28 and TRBJ1-1; D gene unclear. Trimming shortened V by 8 bases and J by 0 bases, and 13 bases separated the two germline ends. CDR3 length equals 14 residues. CDR1 MDHEN and CDR2 SYDVKM come from the germline V gene. The CDR3 coding sequence is TGTGCCAGCGGCCGGTCTGCTTTGAACACTGAAGCTTTCTTT. It yields the protein CASGRSALNTEAFF.

The V gene is TRBV7-2, the J gene TRBJ1-4; D gene uncertain. Trimming took 4 bases from V and 8 from J, leaving 11 bases between them. The CDR3 spans 13 residues. The germline V gene encodes CDR1 SGHTA and CDR2 FQGNSA. The CDR3 sequence is CASSSPMVEKLFF. The CDR3 region has the DNA TGTGCCAGCAGCTCCCCTATGGTGGAAAAACTGTTTTTT.

The chain joins TRBV19 to TRBJ2-3; D possibly corresponds to TRBD1 (5 bases). CDR3 length: 16 amino acids. V lost 5 bases and J 2 bases, leaving 17 bases between the germline ends. Germline V gives CDR1 LNHDA, CDR2 SQIVND (reference sequence). CDR3 protein: CASSLPLGAPTDTQYF. The CDR3 DNA sequence: TGTGCCAGTAGTCTACCTTTAGGGGCCCCCACAGATACGCAGTATTTT.

This clone was counted a few times. The chain couples TRBV27 to TRBJ2-7; 9 positions match TRBD1. The CDR3 spans 17 residues. CDR1 and CDR2 (germline): MNHEY, SMNVEV (reference sequence). V shed 6 bases, J shed 5 bases, and the junction held 17 bases outside the gene matches. The CDR3 DNA sequence: TGTGCCAGCAGCCGAGGAACCGGGACAGGGTTAGGTCACGAGCAGTACTTC. Translated, it gives CASSRGTGTGLGHEQYF.